The rows below give T cell receptor beta chains drawn from one sample of a study of control samples from healthy donors and cancer patients. Here immunoSEQ multiplex PCR was the method, and the copy in TCRdb shows in-frame clones only, minus some. The sample contains around 130,000 clones, more than 70% of which appear only once. Sequencing input: blood. All receptors come from a man in his fifties in good health. Each CDR3 is given with its conserved first and last residue. The D gene is left open where the match is weak. Not all rows give a size; the values are once, few, many and, for expanded clones, a class.

D gene | J gene | clone size | V gene | CDR3 DNA | CDR3 protein
. | TRBJ1-2 | . | TRBV6-4 | TGTGCCAGCAGTGACCGGGTGAATGGCTACACCTTC | CASSDRVNGYTF
. | TRBJ1-6 | . | TRBV15 | TGTGCCACCAGCAGAGGGGGTTCACCCCTCCACTTT | CATSRGGSPLHF
. | TRBJ2-3 | . | TRBV7-6 | TGTGCCAGCAGCTTAGCCGGGGTAGTATGGTCAGATACGCAGTATTTT | CASSLAGVVWSDTQYF
. | TRBJ2-2 | . | TRBV11-3 | TGTGCCAGCAGCTCCGTTACCCTAGGCGGTACCGGGGAGCTGTTTTTT | CASSSVTLGGTGELFF
. | TRBJ1-2 | . | TRBV5-1 | TGCGCCAGCAGCAGAGAAACACAGGGACCATCTAACTATGGCTACACCTTC | CASSRETQGPSNYGYTF
. | TRBJ1-2 | . | TRBV24-1 | TGTGCCACCAGCGACGGGGGCGACTTGTATGGCTACACCTTC | CATSDGGDLYGYTF
TRBD1 | TRBJ1-4 | . | TRBV7-9 | TGTGCCAGCAGCTCGATTCAGGGGGTCGCTAATGAAAAACTGTTTTTT | CASSSIQGVANEKLFF
. | TRBJ2-3 | . | TRBV30 | TGTGCCTGGATAGACAGGACAAAAGGAGATACGCAGTATTTT | CAWIDRTKGDTQYF
. | TRBJ2-2 | once | TRBV3-1/TRBV3-2 | TGTGCCAGCAGCTTCAGGGAAAACACCGGGGAGCTGTTTTTT | CASSFRENTGELFF
. | TRBJ2-2 | few | TRBV4-1 | TGCGCCAGCAGGCATATGGGCACCGGGGAGCTGTTTTTT | CASRHMGTGELFF